This TCR beta chain came from a study of blood T cell repertoires in COVID-19. Clones were sequenced by immunoSEQ multiplex PCR, and TCRdb holds only the in-frame ones, with some missing. Among roughly 320,000 clones, approximately 91% were seen once, and the ten largest hold around 3.9%. CDR1 and CDR2 (germline): MNHEY, SVGEGT. The V end was cut by 5 bases, the J end by 2 bases, with 12 bases between. There are 14 residues in the CDR3. V is TRBV6-2 or TRBV6-3 and J is TRBJ1-1; D not certain. This clonotype was sampled from a woman in her thirties who had been exposed to COVID-19. Sequences were obtained from PBMCs or T cells enriched from blood (not recorded which). For the CDR3, the DNA is TGTGCCAGCAGTCCCGGGTATTTAAACACTGAAGCTTTCTTT. As protein: CASSPGYLNTEAFF.